This T cell receptor (beta chain) was recorded in a study of blood T cell repertoires in COVID-19. About the research overall: Sources were T cells, B-cell-depleted T cells, or PBMCs; the material itself was cDNA or gDNA.

Germline CDR1 is MNHEY and CDR2 is SVGEGT. The CDR3 runs 11 residues. The V end was cut by 5 bases, the J end by 7 bases, with 8 bases between. In the original analysis: How many nucleated cells were present was estimated from reference gene primer amplification. TCRdb's copy holds only in-frame clones and misses some; the assay was immunoSEQ multiplex PCR. Clonal size and the V and J genes are those of that table, whereas D and trimming came from the DNA. Of fewer than 300,000 clones in the sample, 83% were seen once. The sequence came from a woman between 50 and 59 years old who had recovered from COVID-19. J is TRBJ1-1 and V is TRBV6-2 or TRBV6-3; D might be TRBD1 (5 bases). Sequenced sample: peripheral blood. Written as DNA, the CDR3 is TGTGCCAGCAGTCAAGGGGTTGAAGCTTTCTTT. Translated: CASSQGVEAFF.